The rows below give T cell receptor beta chains drawn from one sample of a study of blood T cell repertoires in COVID-19. Here immunoSEQ multiplex PCR was the method, and the copy in TCRdb shows in-frame clones only, minus some. This table has about 170,000 clones, about four fifths appearing once. Sequenced material: PBMCs or T cells enriched from blood (not recorded which). These TCRs come from a woman in her forties or fifties in a cohort exposed to, infected with or recovered from COVID-19 (not recorded which). CDR3s include the opening cysteine and the closing phenylalanine or tryptophan. A D gene is named only where the DNA matches it firmly. Clone size appears in some rows only: once, few, many, or a class for an expanded clone.

abundance: few
j_gene: TRBJ1-2
v_gene: TRBV6-1
len: 10
d_gene: .
CDR3aa: CASSDRVYTF
CDR3nt: TGTGCCAGCAGTGATCGGGTCTACACCTTC

abundance: once
j_gene: TRBJ2-1
v_gene: TRBV6-5
len: 15
d_gene: .
CDR3aa: CASSYTTATYNEQFF
CDR3nt: TGTGCCAGCAGTTATACCACTGCCACCTACAATGAGCAGTTCTTC

abundance: .
j_gene: TRBJ1-2
v_gene: TRBV28
len: 13
d_gene: .
CDR3aa: CASTQQDEYGYTF
CDR3nt: TGTGCCAGCACTCAACAGGACGAATATGGCTACACCTTC

abundance: .
j_gene: TRBJ2-7
v_gene: TRBV15
len: 15
d_gene: TRBD2
CDR3aa: CATSGTTSDYYEQYF
CDR3nt: TGTGCCACCAGCGGAACGACTAGCGACTACTACGAGCAGTACTTC

abundance: .
j_gene: TRBJ2-2
v_gene: TRBV11-2
len: 17
d_gene: .
CDR3aa: CASTQDPSGRGTGELFF
CDR3nt: TGTGCCAGCACCCAGGACCCTTCGGGGAGGGGGACCGGGGAGCTGTTTTTT

abundance: .
j_gene: TRBJ1-2
v_gene: TRBV19
len: 13
d_gene: .
CDR3aa: CASSMEQHYGYTF
CDR3nt: TGTGCCAGTAGTATGGAACAGCACTATGGCTACACCTTC

abundance: few
j_gene: TRBJ2-2
v_gene: TRBV2
len: 15
d_gene: TRBD1
CDR3aa: CASSGGQANTGELFF
CDR3nt: TGTGCCAGCAGCGGGGGACAGGCGAACACCGGGGAGCTGTTTTTT

abundance: .
j_gene: TRBJ2-1
v_gene: TRBV7-2
len: 14
d_gene: TRBD2
CDR3aa: CASRGLALHNEQFF
CDR3nt: TGTGCCAGCAGGGGACTAGCCCTCCACAATGAGCAGTTCTTC

abundance: .
j_gene: TRBJ1-3
v_gene: TRBV28
len: 13
d_gene: .
CDR3aa: CASSPPQRNTIYF
CDR3nt: TGTGCCAGCAGTCCCCCACAGAGAAACACCATATATTTT

abundance: few
j_gene: TRBJ2-1
v_gene: TRBV7-9
len: 16
d_gene: TRBD2
CDR3aa: CASSFPRGGVYNEQFF
CDR3nt: TGTGCCAGCAGCTTCCCGCGGGGGGGCGTTTACAATGAGCAGTTCTTC